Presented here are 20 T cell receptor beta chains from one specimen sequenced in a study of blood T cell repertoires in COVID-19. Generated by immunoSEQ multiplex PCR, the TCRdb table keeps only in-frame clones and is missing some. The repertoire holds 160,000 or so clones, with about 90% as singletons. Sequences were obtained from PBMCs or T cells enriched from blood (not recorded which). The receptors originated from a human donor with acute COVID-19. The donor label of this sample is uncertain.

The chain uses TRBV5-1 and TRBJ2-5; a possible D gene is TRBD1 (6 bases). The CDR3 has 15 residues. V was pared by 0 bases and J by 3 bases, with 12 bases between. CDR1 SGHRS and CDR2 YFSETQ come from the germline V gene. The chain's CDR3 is CASSLGRDTKETQYF. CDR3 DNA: TGCGCCAGCAGCTTGGGTAGGGACACGAAAGAGACCCAGTACTTC. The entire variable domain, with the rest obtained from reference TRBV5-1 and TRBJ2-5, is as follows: KAGVTQTPRYLIKTRGQQVTLSCSPISGHRSVSWYQQTPGQGLQFLFEYFSETQRNKGNFPGRFSGRQFSNSRSEMNVSTLELGDSALYLCASSLGRDTKETQYFGPGTRLLVL.

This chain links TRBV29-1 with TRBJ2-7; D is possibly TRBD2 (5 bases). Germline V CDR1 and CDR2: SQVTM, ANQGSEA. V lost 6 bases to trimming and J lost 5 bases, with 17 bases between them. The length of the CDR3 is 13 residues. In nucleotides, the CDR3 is TGCAGCGTAGCTTTGACTATGTGGGACGAGCAGTACTTC. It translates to CSVALTMWDEQYF.

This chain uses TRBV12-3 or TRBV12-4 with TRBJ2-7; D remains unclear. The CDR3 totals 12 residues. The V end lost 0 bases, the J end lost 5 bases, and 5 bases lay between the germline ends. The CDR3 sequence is CASSLARNEQYF. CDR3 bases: TGTGCCAGCAGTTTAGCGCGCAACGAGCAGTACTTC.

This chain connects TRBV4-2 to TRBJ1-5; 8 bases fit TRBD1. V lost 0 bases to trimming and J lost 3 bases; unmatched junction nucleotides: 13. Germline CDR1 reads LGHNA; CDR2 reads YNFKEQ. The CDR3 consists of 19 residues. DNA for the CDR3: TGTGCCAGCAGCCAAGATTTCTGGACAGGGACCGTCCTCAATCAGCCCCAGCATTTT. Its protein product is CASSQDFWTGTVLNQPQHF.

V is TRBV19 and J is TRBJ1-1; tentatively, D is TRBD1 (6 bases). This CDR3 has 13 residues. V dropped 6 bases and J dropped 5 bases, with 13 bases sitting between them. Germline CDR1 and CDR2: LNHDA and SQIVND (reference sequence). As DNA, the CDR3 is TGTGCCAGTAGATCAGGGGACCGAACTGAAGCTTTCTTT. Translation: CASRSGDRTEAFF.

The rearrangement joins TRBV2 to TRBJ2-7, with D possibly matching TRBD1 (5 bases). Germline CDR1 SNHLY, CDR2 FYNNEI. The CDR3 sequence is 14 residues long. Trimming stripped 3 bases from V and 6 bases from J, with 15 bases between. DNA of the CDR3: TGTGCCAGCAGTGAGGACACTTATACCGGCGAGCAGTACTTC. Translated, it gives CASSEDTYTGEQYF.

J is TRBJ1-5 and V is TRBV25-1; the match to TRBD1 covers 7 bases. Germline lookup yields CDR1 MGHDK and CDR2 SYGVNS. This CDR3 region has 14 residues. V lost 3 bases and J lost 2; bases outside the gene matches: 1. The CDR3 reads CASSDTGGNQPQHF. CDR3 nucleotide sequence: TGTGCCAGCAGTGATACAGGGGGCAATCAGCCCCAGCATTTT.

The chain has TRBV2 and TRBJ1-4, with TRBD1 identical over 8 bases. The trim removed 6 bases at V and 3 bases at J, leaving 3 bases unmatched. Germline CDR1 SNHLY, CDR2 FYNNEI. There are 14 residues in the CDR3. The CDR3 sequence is CASRGGQANEKLFF. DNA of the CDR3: TGTGCCAGCAGGGGGGGACAGGCTAATGAAAAACTGTTTTTT.

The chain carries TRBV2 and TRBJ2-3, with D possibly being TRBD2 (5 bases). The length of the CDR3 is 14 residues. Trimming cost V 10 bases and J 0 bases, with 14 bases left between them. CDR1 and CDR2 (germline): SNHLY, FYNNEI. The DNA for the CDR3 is TGTGCCACCCCTGGAGGCGGGAGCACAGATACGCAGTATTTT. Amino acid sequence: CATPGGGSTDTQYF. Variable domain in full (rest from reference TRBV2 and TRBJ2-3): EPEVTQTPSHQVTQMGQEVILRCVPISNHLYFYWYRQILGQKVEFLVSFYNNEISEKSEIFDDQFSVERPDGSNFTLKIRSTKLEDSAMYFCATPGGGSTDTQYFGPGTRLTVL.

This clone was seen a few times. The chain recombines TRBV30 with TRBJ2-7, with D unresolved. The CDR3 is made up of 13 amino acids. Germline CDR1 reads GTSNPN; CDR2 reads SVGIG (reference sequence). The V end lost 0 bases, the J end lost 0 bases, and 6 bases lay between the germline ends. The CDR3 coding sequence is TGTGCCTGGAGTGTTCAGGTCTCCTACGAGCAGTACTTC. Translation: CAWSVQVSYEQYF.

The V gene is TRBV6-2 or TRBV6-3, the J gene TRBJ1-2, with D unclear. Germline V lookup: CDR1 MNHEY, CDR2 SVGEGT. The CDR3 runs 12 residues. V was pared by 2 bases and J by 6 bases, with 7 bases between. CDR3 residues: CASSYAGDGYTF. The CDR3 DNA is TGTGCCAGCAGTTACGCCGGGGATGGCTACACCTTC.

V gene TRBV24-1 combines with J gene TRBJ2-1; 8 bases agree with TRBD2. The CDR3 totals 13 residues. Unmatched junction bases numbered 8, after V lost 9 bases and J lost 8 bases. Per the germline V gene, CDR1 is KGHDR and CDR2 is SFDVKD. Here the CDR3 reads CATESRGGYEQFF. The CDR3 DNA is TGTGCCACCGAGAGTCGCGGGGGGTATGAGCAGTTCTTC.

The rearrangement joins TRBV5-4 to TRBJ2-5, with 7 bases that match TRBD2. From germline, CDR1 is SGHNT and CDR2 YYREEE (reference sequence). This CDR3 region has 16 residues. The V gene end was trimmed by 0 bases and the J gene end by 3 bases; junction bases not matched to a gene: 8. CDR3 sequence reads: CASSLANRGGEETQYF. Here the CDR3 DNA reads TGTGCCAGCAGCTTGGCCAACCGGGGAGGGGAAGAGACCCAGTACTTC.

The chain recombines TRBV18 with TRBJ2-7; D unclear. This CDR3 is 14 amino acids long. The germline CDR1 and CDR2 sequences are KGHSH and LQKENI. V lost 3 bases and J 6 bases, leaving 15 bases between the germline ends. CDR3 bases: TGTGCCAGCTCACCTCCCCCCGTGCCGGGCGAGCAGTACTTC. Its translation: CASSPPPVPGEQYF.

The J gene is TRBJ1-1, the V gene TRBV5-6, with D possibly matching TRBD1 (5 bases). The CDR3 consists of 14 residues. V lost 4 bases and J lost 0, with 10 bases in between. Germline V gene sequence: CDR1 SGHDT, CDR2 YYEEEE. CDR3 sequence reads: CASSPQALNTEAFF. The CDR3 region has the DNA TGTGCCAGCAGCCCACAGGCGCTGAACACTGAAGCTTTCTTT.

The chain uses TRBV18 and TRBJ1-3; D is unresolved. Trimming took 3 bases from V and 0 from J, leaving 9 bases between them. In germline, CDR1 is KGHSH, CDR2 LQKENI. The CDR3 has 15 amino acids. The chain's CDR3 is CASSPAAGSGNTIYF. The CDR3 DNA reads TGTGCCAGCTCACCCGCTGCAGGCTCTGGAAACACCATATATTTT. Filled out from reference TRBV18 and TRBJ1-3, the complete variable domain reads NAGVMQNPRHLVRRRGQEARLRCSPMKGHSHVYWYRQLPEEGLKFMVYLQKENIIDESGMPKERFSAEFPKEGPSILRIQQVVRGDSAAYFCASSPAAGSGNTIYFGEGSWLTVV.

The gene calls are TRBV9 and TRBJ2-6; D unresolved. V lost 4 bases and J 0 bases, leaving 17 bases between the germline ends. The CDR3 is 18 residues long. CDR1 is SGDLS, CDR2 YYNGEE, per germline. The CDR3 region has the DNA TGTGCCAGCAGCCTTACGGCCAGGCTCCACTCTGGGGCCAACGTCCTGACTTTC. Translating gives CASSLTARLHSGANVLTF.

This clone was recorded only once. In DNA, the CDR3 is TGTGCCAGCACTACAGGGGACTTCACAGATACGCAGTATTTT. Its translation: CASTTGDFTDTQYF. V gene TRBV28 combines with J gene TRBJ2-3; a weak D match, TRBD1 (7 bases). The V gene lost 7 bases and the J gene lost 2 bases, with 13 bases spanning the gap. CDR1 and CDR2 from the germline V gene are MDHEN and SYDVKM. This CDR3 contains 14 residues.

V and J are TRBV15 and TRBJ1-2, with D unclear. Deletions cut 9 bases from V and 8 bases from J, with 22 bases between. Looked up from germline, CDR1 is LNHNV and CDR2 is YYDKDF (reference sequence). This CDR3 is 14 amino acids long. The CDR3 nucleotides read TGTGCCACGGAGGACCCATCCACACTCGGGGGCTACACCTTC. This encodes CATEDPSTLGGYTF.

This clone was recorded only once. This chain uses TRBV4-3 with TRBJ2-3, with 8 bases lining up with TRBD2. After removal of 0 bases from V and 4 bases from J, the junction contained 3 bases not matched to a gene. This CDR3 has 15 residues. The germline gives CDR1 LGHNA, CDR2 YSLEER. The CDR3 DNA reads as TGCGCCAGCAGCCAAGACGGGGGGGCCCCAGATACGCAGTATTTT. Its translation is CASSQDGGAPDTQYF.